These 20 T cell receptor beta chains share one sample of origin, sequenced in a study of shared clonotypes between healthy human individuals. Clones were read by immunoSEQ multiplex PCR, and TCRdb kept only the in-frame ones, dropping some. The table records more than 2 million clones, roughly 94% of them present only once. Sample: naive CD4+ T cells sorted from blood. The subset: CD45RA+ positively selected. Receptors originate from a man in his late teens or twenties in good health.

The J gene is TRBJ1-6, the V gene TRBV2; 9 positions agree with TRBD1. Unmatched junction bases numbered 6, after V lost 6 bases and J lost 9 bases. The germline V gene encodes CDR1 SNHLY and CDR2 FYNNEI. The CDR3 extends over 14 amino acids. CDR3 DNA: TGTGCCAGCAGGGGACAGGGTGCGAGTTCACCCCTCCACTTT. Protein: CASRGQGASSPLHF.

The J gene is TRBJ2-1, the V gene TRBV7-2; 8 bases align to TRBD2. This CDR3 has 14 amino acids. Germline assignment: CDR1 SGHTA and CDR2 FQGNSA. J was trimmed by 9 bases and V by 3 bases; bases with no gene match: 7. The CDR3 reads CASSLTAGGGEQFF. CDR3 in DNA: TGTGCCAGCAGCTTGACGGCGGGAGGCGGTGAGCAGTTCTTC.

This chain links TRBV5-4 with TRBJ2-3; 13 nucleotides match TRBD2. Germline values: CDR1 SGHNT, CDR2 YYREEE (reference sequence). J was trimmed by 4 bases and V by 3 bases; bases with no gene match: 8. This CDR3 contains 17 residues. As DNA, the CDR3 is TGTGCCAGCAGCTACGGACTAGCGGGGGATTTCGCAGATACGCAGTATTTT. Encoded protein: CASSYGLAGDFADTQYF.

The gene calls are TRBV30 and TRBJ1-4; D remains ambiguous. The CDR3 extends over 15 amino acids. The V end lost 3 bases, the J end lost 0 bases, and 11 bases lay between the germline ends. Germline-derived CDR1 and CDR2 are GTSNPN and SVGIG (reference sequence). The DNA for the CDR3 is TGTGCCTGGAGAGCCGCGCTTGCAACTAATGAAAAACTGTTTTTT. This encodes CAWRAALATNEKLFF.

This CDR3 reads CASGTSGRSAETQYF. The CDR3, as DNA: TGCGCCAGCGGGACTAGCGGGAGATCGGCAGAGACCCAGTACTTC. The chain carries TRBV4-1 and TRBJ2-5; TRBD2 matches 14 bases. V was clipped by 8 bases and J by 4 bases; unmatched bases: 6. The CDR3 length is 15 residues. Germline CDR1 and CDR2: MGHRA and YSYEKL.

This chain connects TRBV9 to TRBJ1-4; possibly TRBD1 for D (6 bases). The length of the CDR3 is 14 residues. V was cut by 2 bases and J by 6 bases, with 11 bases left in between. Germline loops: CDR1 SGDLS, CDR2 YYNGEE. CDR3: CASSVAGADEKLFF. Here the CDR3 DNA reads TGTGCCAGCAGCGTGGCAGGGGCCGATGAAAAACTGTTTTTT.

The CDR3 DNA follows: TGCAGCGTGGTCGGGACAGGAAAGAACACTGAAGCTTTCTTT. The encoded protein is CSVVGTGKNTEAFF. V gene TRBV29-1 combines with J gene TRBJ1-1, with 8 bases lining up with TRBD1. The CDR3 consists of 14 residues. V gave up 6 bases and J gave up 1 base; unmatched junction bases: 7. CDR1 and CDR2 from the germline V gene are SQVTM and ANQGSEA.

This chain connects TRBV7-2 to TRBJ2-1, with 7 nucleotides matching TRBD2. Per the germline V gene, CDR1 is SGHTA and CDR2 is FQGNSA. V dropped 6 bases and J dropped 5; count of bases not matched to a gene: 13. The CDR3 runs to 16 residues. Here the CDR3 reads CASSRSSSGGNNEQFF. The CDR3 region has the DNA TGTGCCAGCAGTAGATCCTCTAGCGGAGGAAACAATGAGCAGTTCTTC.

This clone was seen once. Different DNA sequences within this sample yield the same CDR3. The V gene is TRBV18, the J gene TRBJ2-5; D gene unclear. CDR1 KGHSH and CDR2 LQKENI come from the germline V gene. The V end was cut by 3 bases, the J end by 2 bases, with 7 bases between. This CDR3 is 13 amino acids long. DNA of the CDR3: TGTGCCAGCTCACCGGCCTTACAAGAGACCCAGTACTTC. This translates into CASSPALQETQYF.

The V call is TRBV29-1, the J call TRBJ2-1; D gene unclear. Trimming stripped 4 bases from V and 1 base from J, with 8 bases between. CDR1 is SQVTM and CDR2 is ANQGSEA in the germline V gene. The CDR3 spans 13 residues. The CDR3 DNA is TGCAGCGTTGCTGGGTTTTCCTACAATGAGCAGTTCTTC. Its translation: CSVAGFSYNEQFF.

With respect to this clone: The same CDR3 arises from other DNA sequences in this sample as well. The chain uses TRBV6-5 and TRBJ2-7, with TRBD1 matching over 12 bases. Germline V gene data show CDR1 as MNHEY and CDR2 as SVGAGI. The CDR3 extends over 14 amino acids. The V and J ends lost 5 bases and 4 bases, in that order; junction bases with no gene match: 3. Here the CDR3 reads CASSRGQGAYEQYF. CDR3 in DNA: TGTGCCAGCAGTCGGGGACAGGGGGCATACGAGCAGTACTTC.

J is TRBJ2-3 and V is TRBV28, with a weak D call TRBD2 (5 bases). Germline-derived CDR1 and CDR2 are MDHEN and SYDVKM. The CDR3 covers 15 residues. V dropped 6 bases and J dropped 1 base, with 14 bases sitting between them. The DNA of the CDR3 is TGTGCCAGCAGCTCCAGCGGTCTTGGCACAGATACGCAGTATTTT. Its protein is CASSSSGLGTDTQYF.

The CDR3 loop reads CASSWDRGYSYEQYF. In DNA form, the CDR3 reads TGTGCCAGCAGCTGGGACAGGGGATACTCCTACGAGCAGTACTTC. The rearrangement links TRBV6-5 to TRBJ2-7, with 10 bases that match TRBD1. From germline, CDR1 is MNHEY and CDR2 SVGAGI. The CDR3 consists of 15 residues. V dropped 6 bases and J dropped 0; count of bases not matched to a gene: 5.

This clone was observed a few times. The chain employs TRBV15 and TRBJ1-6; weak D call: TRBD1 (5 bases). V was clipped by 3 bases and J by 9 bases, with 15 bases between them. The CDR3 length is 15 residues. Germline V gene sequence: CDR1 LNHNV, CDR2 YYDKDF (reference sequence). The CDR3 DNA reads as TGTGCCACCAGCAGCCCTGGGCAGGGTACTTCACCCCTCCACTTT. It specifies CATSSPGQGTSPLHF.

V gene TRBV2 combines with J gene TRBJ1-1; D gene unclear. Germline CDR1 and CDR2: SNHLY and FYNNEI. The CDR3 is 14 residues long. The V end lost 2 bases, the J end lost 1 base, and 8 bases lay between the germline ends. CDR3 protein: CASSERLGNTEAFF. The CDR3, as DNA: TGTGCCAGCAGTGAAAGGCTCGGGAACACTGAAGCTTTCTTT. The full variable domain, in which reference TRBV2 and TRBJ1-1 provide the parts outside the CDR3, is EPEVTQTPSHQVTQMGQEVILRCVPISNHLYFYWYRQILGQKVEFLVSFYNNEISEKSEIFDDQFSVERPDGSNFTLKIRSTKLEDSAMYFCASSERLGNTEAFFGQGTRLTVV.

As regards this clone: Mismatch with germline at one junction end may stem from a read error. This chain uses TRBV5-1 with TRBJ2-1; tentatively, D is TRBD1 or TRBD2 (5 bases each). This CDR3 contains 16 residues. In germline, CDR1 is SGHRS, CDR2 YFSETQ. This CDR3 reads CASSLDGMRGYNGQFF. The CDR3 nucleotides read TGCGCCAGCAGCTTGGACGGGATGAGGGGATACAATGGGCAGTTCTTC.

V gene TRBV5-1 combines with J gene TRBJ2-2; D not certain. Deletions cut 2 bases from V and 0 bases from J, with 14 bases between. This CDR3 comprises 17 residues. From germline, CDR1 is SGHRS and CDR2 YFSETQ. The CDR3 sequence is CASSLTYLRTNTGELFF. The CDR3 DNA sequence: TGCGCCAGCAGCTTAACCTACCTTCGGACGAACACCGGGGAGCTGTTTTTT.

V gene TRBV7-2 combines with J gene TRBJ2-1; D perhaps matches TRBD2 (6 bases). Germline CDR1 SGHTA, CDR2 FQGNSA. The CDR3 has 16 amino acids. V was cut by 0 bases and J by 1 base, with 10 bases left in between. Here the CDR3 DNA reads TGTGCCAGCAGCTTAGCTGGGGGAGGTTCCTACAATGAGCAGTTCTTC. Translation: CASSLAGGGSYNEQFF.

This rearrangement joins TRBV10-3 to TRBJ2-7, with D perhaps matching TRBD2 (6 bases). CDR1 and CDR2 (germline): ENHRY, SYGVKD. V lost 7 bases, J lost 1 base, and 11 bases lay in between. The CDR3 runs to 13 residues. The DNA of the CDR3 is TGTGCCATCATGGCCGGGGGTTCCTACGAGCAGTACTTC. Amino acid sequence: CAIMAGGSYEQYF.

The gene calls are TRBV21-1 and TRBJ1-4; no DNA check was done on the table's D call, TRBD1. TRBV21-1 is listed as a pseudogene. The CDR3 is made up of 16 amino acids. The CDR3 is CASSPRGSGVNEKLFF. The CDR3, as DNA: TGTGCCAGCAGTCCCAGGGGGTCCGGGGTTAATGAAAAACTGTTTTTT.